A single sample gave rise to the 12 T cell receptor beta chains below, sequenced in a study of blood T cell repertoires in COVID-19. Produced via immunoSEQ multiplex PCR; TCRdb's table is partial and in-frame only. The data contain about 90,000 clones, 70% to 90% of them singletons. Sequenced material: peripheral blood. The receptor source for this set is a man aged 50-60 years with COVID-19, enrolled during active disease.

This clone was picked up a small number of times. This sequence joins TRBV19 and TRBJ1-1; 11 nucleotides align to TRBD1. The V segment lost 7 bases and the J segment 0 bases; nucleotides outside the gene matches: 4. Germline V CDR1 and CDR2: LNHDA, SQIVND (reference sequence). CDR3 length equals 15 residues. The CDR3 bases are TGTGCCAGTACTCCGGGACAGGGGGTGAACACTGAAGCTTTCTTT. Translating it yields CASTPGQGVNTEAFF.

The V and J genes are TRBV29-1 and TRBJ2-3; TRBD1 might be the D (6 bases). This CDR3 has 13 residues. In germline, CDR1 is SQVTM, CDR2 ANQGSEA. The V and J ends lost 4 bases and 5 bases respectively, with 13 bases between them. The CDR3 spells CSVGQDQEDTQYF. CDR3 sequence (DNA): TGCAGCGTTGGACAGGACCAGGAAGATACGCAGTATTTT.

The CDR3 DNA follows: TGTGCCAGCAGCCGGAGGATTTTGGACAGGGGGACAGATACGCAGTATTTT. It specifies CASSRRILDRGTDTQYF. V is TRBV14 and J is TRBJ2-3; 10 bases line up with TRBD1. Per germline, CDR1 SGHDN and CDR2 FVKESK. The V and J ends lost 4 bases and 3 bases, in that order; junction bases with no gene match: 10. This CDR3 is built from 17 residues.

This clone was seen more than once but under ten times. The V and J genes are TRBV30 and TRBJ1-5; 7 bases match TRBD1. This CDR3 has 14 amino acids. In germline, CDR1 is GTSNPN, CDR2 SVGIG (reference sequence). V shed 1 base and J 4 bases; nucleotides not matched to a gene: 4. CDR3 DNA sequence: TGTGCCTGGAGTGGTCCCAGGGGGAATCAGCCCCAGCATTTT. Its protein is CAWSGPRGNQPQHF.

Only a few counts were recorded for this clone. The chain recombines TRBV14 with TRBJ1-2; tentatively, D is TRBD1 (5 bases). The CDR3 is 15 residues long. V shed 5 bases and J shed 5 bases, with 18 bases lying between them. Germline V gene sequence: CDR1 SGHDN, CDR2 FVKESK. DNA for the CDR3: TGTGCCAGCAGCACACAGGACGCCCCAGGATATGGCTACACCTTC. This gives the protein CASSTQDAPGYGYTF.

The chain has TRBV6-5 and TRBJ1-2, with a weak D call TRBD1 (6 bases). Trimming removed 8 bases at V and 5 bases at J, with 21 bases between. This CDR3 has 15 residues. Looked up from germline, CDR1 is MNHEY and CDR2 is SVGAGI. For the CDR3, the DNA is TGTGCCAGCCGGGAGGTTGGGGGACAACGATATGGCTACACCTTC. Amino acids: CASREVGGQRYGYTF.

The chain links TRBV11-2 to TRBJ1-2; a possible D gene is TRBD1 (5 bases). Deletions cut 5 bases from V and 1 base from J, with 14 bases between. The length of the CDR3 is 15 residues. Per the germline V gene, CDR1 is SGHAT and CDR2 is FQNNGV. The CDR3 loop is CASSLWGGSNYGYTF. The CDR3 DNA reads TGTGCCAGCAGCCTATGGGGCGGCAGTAACTATGGCTACACCTTC.

CDR3 region: CAWDRSGGHSYEQYF. For the CDR3, the DNA is TGTGCCTGGGACCGTAGCGGGGGCCACTCCTACGAGCAGTACTTC. The chain recombines TRBV30 with TRBJ2-7, with 9 bases lining up with TRBD2. The CDR3 length is 15 residues. Germline CDR1 and CDR2: GTSNPN and SVGIG (reference sequence). J lost 0 bases, V lost 5 bases, and 8 bases had no gene match.

J is TRBJ1-2 and V is TRBV10-2; D gene ambiguous. Trimming shortened V by 0 bases and J by 8 bases, and 16 bases separated the two germline ends. Germline CDR1 and CDR2: WSHSY and SAAADI. The CDR3 sequence is 15 residues long. CDR3 coding DNA: TGCGCCAGCAGTGAGTCGGGCAGCGGGTCCCGGGGCTACACCTTC. Encoded protein: CASSESGSGSRGYTF.

The chain recombines TRBV7-9 with TRBJ1-1, with 8 bases aligning to TRBD1. The ends lost 1 base at V and 12 bases at J; junction bases unmatched: 7. Germline V gene lookup returns CDR1 SEHNR and CDR2 FQNEAQ (reference sequence). CDR3 length: 13 residues. The CDR3 spells CASSLEAGGKSFF. The CDR3 region has the DNA TGTGCCAGCAGCTTAGAGGCAGGGGGCAAATCTTTCTTT.

This clone was observed a single time. The chain recombines TRBV7-2 with TRBJ2-2, with TRBD1 matching 7 bases. V was clipped by 2 bases and J by 4 bases; unmatched bases: 10. There are 17 residues in the CDR3. Germline V gives CDR1 SGHTA, CDR2 FQGNSA. The CDR3 bases are TGTGCCAGCAGCTTATTTGGCAGGGGGTTAAGCACCGGGGAGCTGTTTTTT. It specifies CASSLFGRGLSTGELFF. Together with reference TRBV7-2 and TRBJ2-2, the CDR3 gives the full variable domain: GAGVSQSPSNKVTEKGKDVELRCDPISGHTALYWYRQSLGQGLEFLIYFQGNSAPDKSGLPSDRFSAERTGGSVSTLTIQRTQQEDSAVYLCASSLFGRGLSTGELFFGEGSRLTVL.

The rearrangement uses TRBV3-1 (or the pseudogene TRBV3-2) and TRBJ1-6; D is unresolved. In germline, CDR1 is LGHDT, CDR2 YNNKEL (reference sequence). CDR3 length: 14 residues. V was clipped by 0 bases and J by 6 bases, with 6 bases between them. The CDR3 DNA sequence: TGTGCCAGCAGCCAAGACCCGGGTAATTCACCCCTCCACTTT. Amino acid sequence: CASSQDPGNSPLHF.